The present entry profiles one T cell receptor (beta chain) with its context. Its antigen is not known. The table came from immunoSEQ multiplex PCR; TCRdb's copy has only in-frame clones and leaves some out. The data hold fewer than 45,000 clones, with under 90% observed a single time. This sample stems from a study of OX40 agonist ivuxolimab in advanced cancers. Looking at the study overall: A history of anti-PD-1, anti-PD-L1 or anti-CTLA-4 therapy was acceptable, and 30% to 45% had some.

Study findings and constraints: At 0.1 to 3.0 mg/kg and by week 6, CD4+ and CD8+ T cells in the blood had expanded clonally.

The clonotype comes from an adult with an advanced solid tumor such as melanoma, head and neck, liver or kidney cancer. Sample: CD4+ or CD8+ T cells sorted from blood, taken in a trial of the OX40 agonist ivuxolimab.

Written as DNA, the CDR3 is TGTGCCAGCAGCTGGGGGACAGGGAGGGCTGAAGCTTTCTTT. It yields the protein CASSWGTGRAEAFF. The genes are TRBV5-4 and TRBJ1-1; 9 positions agree with TRBD1. Losses at the gene ends were 3 bases for V and 6 bases for J; bases not matched to a gene: 6. CDR1 is SGHNT and CDR2 is YYREEE in the germline V gene (reference sequence). The CDR3 contains 14 residues.